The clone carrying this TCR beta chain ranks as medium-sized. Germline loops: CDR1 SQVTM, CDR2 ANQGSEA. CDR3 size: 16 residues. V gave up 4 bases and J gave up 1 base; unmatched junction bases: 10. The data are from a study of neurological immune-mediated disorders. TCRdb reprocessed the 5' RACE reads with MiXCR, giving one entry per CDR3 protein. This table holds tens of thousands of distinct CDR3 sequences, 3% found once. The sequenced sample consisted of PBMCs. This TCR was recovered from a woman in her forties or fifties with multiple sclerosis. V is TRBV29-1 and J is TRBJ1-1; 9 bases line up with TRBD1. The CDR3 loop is CSVVNRRGQGNTEAFF. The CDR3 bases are TGCAGCGTTGTTAACCGCAGGGGACAGGGGAACACTGAAGCTTTCTTT. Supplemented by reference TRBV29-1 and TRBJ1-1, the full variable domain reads SAVISQKPSRDICQRGTSLTIQCQVDSQVTMMFWYRQQPGQSLTLIATANQGSEATYESGFVIDKFPISRPNLTFSTLTVSNMSPEDSSIYLCSVVNRRGQGNTEAFFGQGTRLTVV.